The T cell receptor (beta chain) under discussion was sequenced for a study of blood T cell repertoires in COVID-19 (TCRdb year 2020). Some background on the complete study: Collaborator samples came from the United States, Italy and Spain and covered acute and convalescent phases of COVID-19. The prospective study material was composed of cDNA or gDNA derived from T cells, B-cell-depleted T cells, or PBMCs. Subjects who had been exposed to COVID-19, were actively infected with it, or had recovered from it provided the deeply sampled blood TCRbeta repertoires that made up the dataset. The repertoires were released in a freely available public database meant as a resource for research on the immune response to SARS-CoV-2. The samples were drawn from the first 160 participants of the ongoing ImmuneRACE study and from 1,254 subjects provided by 6 global collaborators. Sample metadata almost always included a de-identified subject ID, COVID-19 status, age in years and sex. Where available, HLA class I and class II types were taken from metadata supplied by the sample provider and were not determined by assay-based typing.

Study-wide conclusions, independent of this receptor: How much clinical and demographic metadata was included differed by source and by participant, and the metadata was provided uncurated.

This clone was seen more than once but under ten times. There is no known antigen for this receptor. Within one base of it there is no much larger clone, and no base qualities were kept. Whole blood was collected in K2EDTA tubes by collaborating institutions according to the institutions' own protocols. For TCRbeta analysis, collaborators shipped samples in one of three forms: frozen whole blood, isolated PBMCs, or DNA extracted from either of those sample types. V is pared back by 3 bases and J by 1 base, with 15 bases lying between the germline termini. According to the germline V gene (reference sequence), CDR1 reads MNHEY and CDR2 reads SMNVEV. The CDR3 numbers 16 residues from cysteine through phenylalanine. The read is trimmed to its CDR3 DNA, 48 bases read in frame from base 1. TCRbeta CDR3 regions were amplified from genomic DNA using the immunoSEQ Assay, a bias-controlled multiplex PCR. The authors' analysis ran thus. The number of nucleated cells in each sample was estimated by amplification of reference gene primers within the assay. To quantify the absolute abundance of each unique TCRbeta CDR3 rearrangement, sequence reads were collapsed and filtered. For each sample, productive Simpson clonality was calculated as the square root of Simpson's diversity index across productive rearrangements. Drawn from immuneACCESS, this table holds only the in-frame rearrangements with V and J called that TCRdb kept. Clones are partly lost; checked studies trace under half to an unresolved V gene and leave the rest unexplained. For V, J and clone size, that table is used; D and trimming come from the DNA. For this sample the table gives roughly 43,000 clones, of which about nine tenths were detected only once. In total, the top ten clones hold 15% to 20% of the sample.

The rearranged chain carries TRBV27 and TRBJ2-5; the best D guess is TRBD1, with 5 bases matching. The sequenced material came from peripheral blood. This sequence originates from a human donor in a cohort sampled during active COVID-19. Read as DNA, the sequence is TGTGCCAGCAGTTTGGGGTGGGGCAGGTCCCAAGAGACCCAGTACTTC. Translated, this is CASSLGWGRSQETQYF.